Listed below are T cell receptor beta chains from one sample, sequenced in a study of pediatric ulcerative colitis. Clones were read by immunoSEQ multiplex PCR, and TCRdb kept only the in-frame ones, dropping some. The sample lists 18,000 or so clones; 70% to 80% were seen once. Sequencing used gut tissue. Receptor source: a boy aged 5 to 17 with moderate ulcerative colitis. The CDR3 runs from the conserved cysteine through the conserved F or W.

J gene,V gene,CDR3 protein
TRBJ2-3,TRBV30,CAWSFLQATSTDTQYF
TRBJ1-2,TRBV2,CASSNSRTGKRDGYTF
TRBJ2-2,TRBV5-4,CASSAAGRDTGELFF
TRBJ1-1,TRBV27,CASSLGLTTEAFF
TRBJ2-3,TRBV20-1,CSARSYTQYF
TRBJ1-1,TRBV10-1,CASSESPGARGRTNTEAFF
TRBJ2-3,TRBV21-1,CASSKEGEVAGLIDTQYF
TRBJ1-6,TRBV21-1,CASSKIALGSSYNSPLHF
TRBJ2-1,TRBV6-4,CASSERTSGNGEQFF
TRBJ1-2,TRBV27,CASSLAVYGYTF
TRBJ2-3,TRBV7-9,CASSSQDRGRVDTQYF
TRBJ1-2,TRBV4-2,CASSQGNRDLGGYTF
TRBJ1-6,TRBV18,CASSPRGTHGNSPLHF